This TCR beta chain was captured by sequencing in a study of blood T cells in healthy people across ages. Overall study results and limits: Fewer expanded clones and more diversity marked long-lived versus aged donors. Changes in expanded clonotypes were possibly confounded, as the CMV status of donors was unknown.

Concerning this clonotype: Its target is not known.

A second PCR of about 7 to 12 cycles used a sample-barcoded 5' primer and a J-beta primer mix. Every cDNA molecule bore a tag from a template-switch adaptor containing 12 random nucleotides. In TCRdb, the 5' RACE reads were re-called with MiXCR into one record per CDR3 protein. The sample consists of about 1.4 million distinct CDR3 sequences, 45% to 70% of them appearing once. Sequenced material: blood. The clonotype comes from a man younger than 30 in good health.

CDR3 region: CSAGGRAGREGPRSTDTQYF. DNA for the CDR3: TGCAGTGCTGGCGGCCGTGCGGGGCGGGAGGGCCCTCGAAGCACAGATACGCAGTATTTT. The chain is built from TRBV20-1 and TRBJ2-3; 9 nucleotides line up with TRBD2. The CDR3 loop spans 20 amino acids. From germline, CDR1 is DFQATT and CDR2 SNEGSKA (reference sequence). Trimming cost V 5 bases and J 0 bases; bases outside gene matches: 21.